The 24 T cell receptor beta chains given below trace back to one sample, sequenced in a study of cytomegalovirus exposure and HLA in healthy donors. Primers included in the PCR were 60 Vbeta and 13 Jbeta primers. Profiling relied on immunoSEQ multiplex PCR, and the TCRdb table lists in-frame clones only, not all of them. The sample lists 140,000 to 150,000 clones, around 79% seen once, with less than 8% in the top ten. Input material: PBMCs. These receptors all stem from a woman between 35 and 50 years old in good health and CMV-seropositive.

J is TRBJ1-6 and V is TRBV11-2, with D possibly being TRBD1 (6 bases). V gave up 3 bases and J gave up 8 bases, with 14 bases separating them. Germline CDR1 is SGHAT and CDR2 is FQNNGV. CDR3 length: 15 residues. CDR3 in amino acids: CASSLEQGWDSPLHF. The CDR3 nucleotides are TGTGCCAGCAGCTTGGAACAGGGTTGGGATTCACCCCTCCACTTT.

The CDR3 nucleotides read TGTGCCAGCAGCTTAGCCAGGGGGCGGAACTATGGCTACACCTTC. This encodes CASSLARGRNYGYTF. The V and J genes are TRBV7-9 and TRBJ1-2; 8 positions agree with TRBD1. CDR1 SEHNR and CDR2 FQNEAQ come from the germline V gene (reference sequence). This CDR3 contains 15 residues. The V gene end was trimmed by 0 bases and the J gene end by 2 bases; junction bases not matched to a gene: 2.

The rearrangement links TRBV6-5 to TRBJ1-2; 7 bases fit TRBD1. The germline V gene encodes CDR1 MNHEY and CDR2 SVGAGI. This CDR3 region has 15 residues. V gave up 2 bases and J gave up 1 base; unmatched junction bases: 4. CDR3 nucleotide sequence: TGTGCCAGCAGTTACGGGGGGACAGATAACTATGGCTACACCTTC. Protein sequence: CASSYGGTDNYGYTF.

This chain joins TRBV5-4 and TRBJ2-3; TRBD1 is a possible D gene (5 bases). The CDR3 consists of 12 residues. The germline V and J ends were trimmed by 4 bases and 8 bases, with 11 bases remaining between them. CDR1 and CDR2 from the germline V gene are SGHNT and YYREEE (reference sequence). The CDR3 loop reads CASSPDRRTQYF. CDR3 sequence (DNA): TGTGCCAGCAGCCCCGACAGACGTACGCAGTATTTT.

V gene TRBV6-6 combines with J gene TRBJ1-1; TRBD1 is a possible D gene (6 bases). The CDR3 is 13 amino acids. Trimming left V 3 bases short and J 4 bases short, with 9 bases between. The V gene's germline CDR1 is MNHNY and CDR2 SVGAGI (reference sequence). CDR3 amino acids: CASSYQGSTEAFF. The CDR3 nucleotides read TGTGCCAGCAGTTATCAGGGGTCCACTGAAGCTTTCTTT.

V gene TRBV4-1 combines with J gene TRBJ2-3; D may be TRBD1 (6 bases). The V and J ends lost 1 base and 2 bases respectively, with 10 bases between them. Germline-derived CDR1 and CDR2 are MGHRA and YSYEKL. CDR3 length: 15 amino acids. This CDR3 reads CASSQVPGVTDTQYF. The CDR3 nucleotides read TGCGCCAGCAGCCAAGTCCCAGGGGTCACAGATACGCAGTATTTT.

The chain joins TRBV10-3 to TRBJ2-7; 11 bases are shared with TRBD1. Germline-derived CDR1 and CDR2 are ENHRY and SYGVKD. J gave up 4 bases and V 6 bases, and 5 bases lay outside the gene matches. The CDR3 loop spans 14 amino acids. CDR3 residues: CAIRKGTGGYEQYF. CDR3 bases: TGTGCCATCAGAAAGGGGACAGGGGGGTACGAGCAGTACTTC.

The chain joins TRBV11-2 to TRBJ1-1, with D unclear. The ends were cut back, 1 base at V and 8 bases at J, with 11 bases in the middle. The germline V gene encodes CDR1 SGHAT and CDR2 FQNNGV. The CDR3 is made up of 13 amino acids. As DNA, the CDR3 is TGTGCCAGCAGCTTAGTAGTTCCCCTGGAAGCTTTCTTT. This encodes CASSLVVPLEAFF.

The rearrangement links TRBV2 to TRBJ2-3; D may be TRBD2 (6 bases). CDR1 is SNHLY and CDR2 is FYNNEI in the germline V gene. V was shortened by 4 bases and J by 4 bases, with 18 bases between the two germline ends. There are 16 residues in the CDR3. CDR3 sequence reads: CASSGGLEGPPDTQYF. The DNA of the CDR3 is TGTGCCAGCAGTGGGGGACTGGAGGGCCCCCCAGATACGCAGTATTTT.

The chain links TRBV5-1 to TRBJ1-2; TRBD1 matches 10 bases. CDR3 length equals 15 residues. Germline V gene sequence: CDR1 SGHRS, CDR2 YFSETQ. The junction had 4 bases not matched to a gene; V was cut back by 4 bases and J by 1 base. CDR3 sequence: CASSLTGGRNYGYTF. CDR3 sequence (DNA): TGCGCCAGCAGCCTGACAGGGGGCCGTAACTATGGCTACACCTTC.

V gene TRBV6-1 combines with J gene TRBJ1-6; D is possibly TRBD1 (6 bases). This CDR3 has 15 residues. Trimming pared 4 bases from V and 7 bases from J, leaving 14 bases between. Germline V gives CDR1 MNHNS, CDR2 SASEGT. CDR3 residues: CASSATGHSNSPLHF. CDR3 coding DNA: TGTGCCAGCAGTGCTACGGGACACTCAAATTCACCCCTCCACTTT.

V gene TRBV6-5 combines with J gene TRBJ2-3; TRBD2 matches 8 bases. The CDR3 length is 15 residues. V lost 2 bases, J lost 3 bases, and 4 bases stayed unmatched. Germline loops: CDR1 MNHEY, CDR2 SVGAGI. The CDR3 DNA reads TGTGCCAGCAGTTACGGACTAGCTGTAACAGATACGCAGTATTTT. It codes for CASSYGLAVTDTQYF.

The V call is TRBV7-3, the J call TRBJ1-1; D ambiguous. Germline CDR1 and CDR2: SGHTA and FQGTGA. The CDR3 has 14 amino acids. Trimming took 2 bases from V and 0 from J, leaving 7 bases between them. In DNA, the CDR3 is TGTGCCAGCAGCTTAGAGGTGCTGAACACTGAAGCTTTCTTT. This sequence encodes CASSLEVLNTEAFF.

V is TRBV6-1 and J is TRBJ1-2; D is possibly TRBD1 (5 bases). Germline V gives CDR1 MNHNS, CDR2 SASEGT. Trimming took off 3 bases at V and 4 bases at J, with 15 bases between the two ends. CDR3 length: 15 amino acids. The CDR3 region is CASSDIQGPPYGYTF. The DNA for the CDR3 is TGTGCCAGCAGTGACATCCAGGGCCCTCCCTATGGCTACACCTTC.

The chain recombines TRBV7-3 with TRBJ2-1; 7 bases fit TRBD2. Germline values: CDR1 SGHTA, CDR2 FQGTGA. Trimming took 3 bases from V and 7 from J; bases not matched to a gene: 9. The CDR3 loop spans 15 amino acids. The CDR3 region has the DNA TGTGCCAGCAGCTTTCAGTGGGGGGAGGGGAATGAGCAGTTCTTC. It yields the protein CASSFQWGEGNEQFF. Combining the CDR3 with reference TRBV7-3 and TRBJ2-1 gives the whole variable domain GAGVSQTPSNKVTEKGKYVELRCDPISGHTALYWYRQSLGQGPEFLIYFQGTGAADDSGLPNDRFFAVRPEGSVSTLKIQRTERGDSAVYLCASSFQWGEGNEQFFGPGTRLTVL.

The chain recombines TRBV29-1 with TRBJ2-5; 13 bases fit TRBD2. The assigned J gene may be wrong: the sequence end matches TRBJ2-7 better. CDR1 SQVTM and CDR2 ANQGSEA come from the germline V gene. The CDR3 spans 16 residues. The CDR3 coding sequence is TGCAGCGTATTACTAGCGGGGGGGTACAGCCCCTACGAGCAGTACTTC. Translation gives CSVLLAGGYSPYEQYF.

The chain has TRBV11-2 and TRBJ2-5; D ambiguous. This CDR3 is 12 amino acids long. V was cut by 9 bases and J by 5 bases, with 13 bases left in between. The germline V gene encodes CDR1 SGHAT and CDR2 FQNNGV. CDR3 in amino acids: CASNQLTETQYF. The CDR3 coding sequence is TGTGCCAGTAACCAACTTACGGAGACCCAGTACTTC.

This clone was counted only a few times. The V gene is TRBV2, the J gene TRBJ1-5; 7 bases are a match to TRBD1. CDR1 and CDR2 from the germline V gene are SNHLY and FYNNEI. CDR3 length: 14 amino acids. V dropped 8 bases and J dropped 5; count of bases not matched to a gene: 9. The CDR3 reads CASQTGLEDQPQHF. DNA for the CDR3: TGTGCCAGCCAGACAGGGCTGGAGGATCAGCCCCAGCATTTT.

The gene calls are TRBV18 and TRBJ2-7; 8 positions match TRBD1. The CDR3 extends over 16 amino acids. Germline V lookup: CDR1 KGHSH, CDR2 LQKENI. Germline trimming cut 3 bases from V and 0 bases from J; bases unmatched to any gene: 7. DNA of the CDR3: TGTGCCAGCTCACCTCTGACAGGGGACAGCTCCTACGAGCAGTACTTC. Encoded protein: CASSPLTGDSSYEQYF.

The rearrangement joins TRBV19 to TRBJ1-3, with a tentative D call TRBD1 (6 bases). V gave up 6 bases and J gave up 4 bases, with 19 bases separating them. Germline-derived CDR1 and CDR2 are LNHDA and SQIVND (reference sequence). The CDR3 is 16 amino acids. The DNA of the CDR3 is TGTGCCAGTAGCGTCGACCCCACAGGGCCCGGAAACACCATATATTTT. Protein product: CASSVDPTGPGNTIYF.

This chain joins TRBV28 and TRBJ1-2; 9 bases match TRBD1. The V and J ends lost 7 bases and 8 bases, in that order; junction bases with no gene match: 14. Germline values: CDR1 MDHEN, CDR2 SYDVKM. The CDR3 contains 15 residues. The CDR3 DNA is TGTGCCAGCACCCTCTTGGGGGGACAGGGAGAGGGCTACACCTTC. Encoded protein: CASTLLGGQGEGYTF.

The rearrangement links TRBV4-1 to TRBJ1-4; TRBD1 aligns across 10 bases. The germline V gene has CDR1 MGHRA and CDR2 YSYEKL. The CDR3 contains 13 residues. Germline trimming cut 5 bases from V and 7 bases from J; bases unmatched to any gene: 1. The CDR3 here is CASSWTGGEKLFF. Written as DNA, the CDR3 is TGCGCCAGCAGCTGGACAGGGGGTGAAAAACTGTTTTTT.

The CDR3 sequence is CASSFYGTGGGYTF. The CDR3 DNA follows: TGTGCCAGCAGTTTCTATGGGACAGGGGGTGGCTACACCTTC. The V call is TRBV27, the J call TRBJ1-2; 11 bases agree with TRBD1. Germline loops: CDR1 MNHEY, CDR2 SMNVEV (reference sequence). The CDR3 sequence is 14 residues long. Trimming at V came to 3 bases and at J to 7 bases, leaving 4 bases not matched to a gene.

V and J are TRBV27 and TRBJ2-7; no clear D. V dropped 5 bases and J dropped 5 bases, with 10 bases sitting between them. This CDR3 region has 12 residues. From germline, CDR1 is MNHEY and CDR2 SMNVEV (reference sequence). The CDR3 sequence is CASSPGADEQYF. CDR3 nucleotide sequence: TGTGCCAGCAGTCCTGGCGCGGACGAGCAGTACTTC.